The 20 T cell receptor beta chains presented below share a single source sample, sequenced in a study of OX40 agonist ivuxolimab in advanced cancers. Profiling relied on immunoSEQ multiplex PCR, and the TCRdb table lists in-frame clones only, not all of them. Seen here are about 61,000 clones, 75% to 90% observed once, and the top ten hold around 3.3%. The sequences come from CD4+ or CD8+ T cells sorted from blood, collected in a trial of the OX40 agonist ivuxolimab. The receptors derive from an adult with an advanced solid tumor such as melanoma, head and neck, liver or kidney cancer.

J is TRBJ2-3 and V is TRBV29-1, with 14 bases that match TRBD2. The V segment lost 2 bases and the J segment 5 bases; nucleotides outside the gene matches: 6. The germline gives CDR1 SQVTM, CDR2 ANQGSEA. CDR3 length: 16 residues. DNA for the CDR3: TGCAGCGTTGAACGACTAGCGGGGGGGCTGGGAGATACGCAGTATTTT. As protein: CSVERLAGGLGDTQYF.

The chain joins TRBV5-1 to TRBJ1-4; no reliable D call. V dropped 2 bases and J dropped 8 bases, with 16 bases sitting between them. Germline-derived CDR1 and CDR2 are SGHRS and YFSETQ. The CDR3 contains 15 residues. CDR3 nucleotide sequence: TGCGCCAGCAGCTTAGGTCCGTCCGAGGGAGAAAAACTGTTTTTT. It is translated as CASSLGPSEGEKLFF. The variable domain in full, completed from reference TRBV5-1 and TRBJ1-4, reads KAGVTQTPRYLIKTRGQQVTLSCSPISGHRSVSWYQQTPGQGLQFLFEYFSETQRNKGNFPGRFSGRQFSNSRSEMNVSTLELGDSALYLCASSLGPSEGEKLFFGSGTQLSVL.

This sequence joins TRBV11-1 and TRBJ1-4; D unclear. V lost 5 bases and J lost 2, with 12 bases in between. Germline lookup yields CDR1 SGHAT and CDR2 FQDESV (reference sequence). The CDR3 spans 15 residues. This CDR3 reads CASSPRSGTNEKLFF. CDR3 DNA sequence: TGTGCCAGCAGCCCACGGTCCGGGACTAATGAAAAACTGTTTTTT.

The V and J genes are TRBV5-5 and TRBJ1-6; D gene ambiguous. The ends were cut back, 4 bases at V and 2 bases at J, with 10 bases in the middle. The CDR3 has 15 residues. In germline, CDR1 is SGHKS, CDR2 YYEKEE (reference sequence). CDR3 sequence reads: CASSRSWTYNSPLHF. CDR3 DNA: TGTGCCAGCAGCCGATCGTGGACCTATAATTCACCCCTCCACTTT.

The chain recombines TRBV6-1 with TRBJ2-1; 10 nucleotides line up with TRBD1. V lost 4 bases, J lost 15 bases, and 6 bases stayed unmatched. Germline V gives CDR1 MNHNS, CDR2 SASEGT. The CDR3 is made up of 12 amino acids. The CDR3 spells CASSARQGASFF. The CDR3 nucleotides are TGTGCCAGCAGTGCCAGACAGGGGGCTTCGTTCTTC.

This clone was observed a handful of times. This chain joins TRBV4-2 and TRBJ2-7, with D tentatively TRBD2 (7 bases). The germline CDR1 and CDR2 sequences are LGHNA and YNFKEQ. The CDR3 has 15 residues. Trimming left V 0 bases short and J 5 bases short, with 14 bases between. CDR3 sequence (DNA): TGTGCCAGCAGCCAAGATGGGGGGGGCTATGACGAGCAGTACTTC. Its protein is CASSQDGGGYDEQYF.

V is TRBV5-4 and J is TRBJ2-7; 7 bases are a match to TRBD1. The V gene end was trimmed by 1 base and the J gene end by 2 bases; junction bases not matched to a gene: 12. CDR3 length: 17 residues. CDR1 is SGHNT, CDR2 YYREEE, per germline (reference sequence). This chain's CDR3 is CASSLWSRDSLPYEQYF. The CDR3 nucleotides read TGTGCCAGCAGCTTGTGGAGCCGGGACAGCCTCCCCTACGAGCAGTACTTC.

The chain has TRBV18 and TRBJ2-5; D not certain. Germline V gene lookup returns CDR1 KGHSH and CDR2 LQKENI. The CDR3 consists of 15 residues. The germline V and J ends were trimmed by 3 bases and 1 base, with 12 bases remaining between them. The CDR3 bases are TGTGCCAGCTCACCGAGCGAGCAGAGCCAAGAGACCCAGTACTTC. Translated, it gives CASSPSEQSQETQYF.

V gene TRBV7-9 combines with J gene TRBJ1-1; D perhaps matches TRBD1 (5 bases). Trimming stripped 1 base from V and 1 base from J, with 7 bases between. Germline CDR1 and CDR2: SEHNR and FQNEAQ (reference sequence). CDR3 size: 14 residues. The CDR3 DNA reads TGTGCCAGCAGCTTAGACAGGCCGAACACTGAAGCTTTCTTT. This sequence encodes CASSLDRPNTEAFF.

In its sample, this clone was seen once. The chain recombines TRBV11-2 with TRBJ2-5; D call uncertain. Per the germline V gene, CDR1 is SGHAT and CDR2 is FQNNGV. The CDR3 is 13 amino acids. Trimming pared 8 bases from V and 4 bases from J, leaving 14 bases between. The CDR3: CASGPGSSETQYF. Here the CDR3 DNA reads TGTGCCAGCGGGCCGGGCTCCTCAGAGACCCAGTACTTC.

The CDR3 here is CASSRPSPARSGTDTQYF. In DNA, the CDR3 is TGTGCCAGTAGTAGACCCTCCCCCGCGCGATCTGGCACAGATACGCAGTATTTT. The chain employs TRBV19 and TRBJ2-3; D is ambiguous. The CDR3 sequence is 18 residues long. The V end lost 4 bases, the J end lost 1 base, and 21 bases lay between the germline ends. Germline values: CDR1 LNHDA, CDR2 SQIVND (reference sequence).

The J gene is TRBJ1-5, the V gene TRBV2; TRBD1 matches 7 bases. The V gene end was trimmed by 6 bases and the J gene end by 2 bases; junction bases not matched to a gene: 4. Germline assignment: CDR1 SNHLY and CDR2 FYNNEI. The CDR3 consists of 14 residues. This CDR3 is CASSPGTGNQPQHF. The CDR3 bases are TGTGCCAGCAGCCCCGGGACAGGCAATCAGCCCCAGCATTTT. Supplemented by reference TRBV2 and TRBJ1-5, the full variable domain reads EPEVTQTPSHQVTQMGQEVILRCVPISNHLYFYWYRQILGQKVEFLVSFYNNEISEKSEIFDDQFSVERPDGSNFTLKIRSTKLEDSAMYFCASSPGTGNQPQHFGDGTRLSIL.

The V and J genes are TRBV7-9 and TRBJ1-6; 7 bases are shared with TRBD1. This CDR3 is built from 15 residues. The V gene's germline CDR1 is SEHNR and CDR2 FQNEAQ (reference sequence). J lost 9 bases, V lost 0 bases, and 5 bases had no gene match. CDR3 sequence reads: CASSLAGTDGSPLHF. The CDR3 DNA is TGTGCCAGCAGCTTAGCGGGGACAGATGGTTCACCCCTCCACTTT.

This clone was recorded only once. The chain recombines TRBV18 with TRBJ1-5, with no clear D. V was shortened by 5 bases and J by 4 bases, with 6 bases between the two germline ends. CDR1 is KGHSH and CDR2 is LQKENI in the germline V gene. The CDR3 is 12 residues long. CDR3 sequence (DNA): TGTGCCAGCTCAAGCCCAAATCAGCCCCAGCATTTT. This encodes CASSSPNQPQHF.

The chain is built from TRBV5-1 and TRBJ2-1, with 7 positions matching TRBD1. Germline lookup yields CDR1 SGHRS and CDR2 YFSETQ. The CDR3 is made up of 13 amino acids. V was pared by 3 bases and J by 5 bases, with 2 bases of the junction left unmatched. The CDR3: CASSWDRNNEQFF. The DNA for the CDR3 is TGCGCCAGCAGCTGGGACAGAAACAATGAGCAGTTCTTC.

The chain recombines TRBV7-3 with TRBJ2-7; D perhaps matches TRBD2 (6 bases). V gave up 5 bases and J gave up 2 bases, with 13 bases separating them. The CDR3 is made up of 14 amino acids. In germline, CDR1 is SGHTA, CDR2 FQGTGA. The CDR3 nucleotides are TGTGCCAGCAGCCTCGGGGGTTCCACCTACGAGCAGTACTTC. Protein: CASSLGGSTYEQYF.

About this clone: Other DNA sequences in the sample encode the same CDR3. This rearrangement joins TRBV11-2 to TRBJ1-1; D unresolved. This CDR3 is built from 13 residues. Trimming removed 1 base at V and 0 bases at J, with 3 bases between. Per the germline V gene, CDR1 is SGHAT and CDR2 is FQNNGV. CDR3 DNA: TGTGCCAGCAGCTTAGGTTTGAACACTGAAGCTTTCTTT. Its protein product is CASSLGLNTEAFF.

DNA for the CDR3: TGTGCCAGCAGCCTCCGGGACACGGATTCACCCCTCCACTTT. Its protein product is CASSLRDTDSPLHF. This chain joins TRBV2 and TRBJ1-6; tentatively, D is TRBD1 (6 bases). CDR3 size: 14 residues. Germline V lookup: CDR1 SNHLY, CDR2 FYNNEI. The V and J ends lost 6 bases and 8 bases respectively, with 14 bases between them.

The chain joins TRBV10-3 to TRBJ2-1, with 15 bases fitting TRBD2. The germline V gene has CDR1 ENHRY and CDR2 SYGVKD. There are 17 residues in the CDR3. V dropped 4 bases and J dropped 7; count of bases not matched to a gene: 8. The DNA for the CDR3 is TGTGCCATCAGTGGAGCTAGGACTAGCGGGGGGGCAAATGAGCAGTTCTTC. Translation: CAISGARTSGGANEQFF.

The rearrangement links TRBV25-1 to TRBJ1-2; no definite D call. With 6 bases removed from V and 5 bases from J, the gap between germline ends came to 16 bases. The CDR3 is 14 amino acids. Germline V gene lookup returns CDR1 MGHDK and CDR2 SYGVNS. CDR3 region: CASSSGPSLYGYTF. DNA of the CDR3: TGTGCCAGCAGCAGTGGACCGTCCTTATATGGCTACACCTTC.